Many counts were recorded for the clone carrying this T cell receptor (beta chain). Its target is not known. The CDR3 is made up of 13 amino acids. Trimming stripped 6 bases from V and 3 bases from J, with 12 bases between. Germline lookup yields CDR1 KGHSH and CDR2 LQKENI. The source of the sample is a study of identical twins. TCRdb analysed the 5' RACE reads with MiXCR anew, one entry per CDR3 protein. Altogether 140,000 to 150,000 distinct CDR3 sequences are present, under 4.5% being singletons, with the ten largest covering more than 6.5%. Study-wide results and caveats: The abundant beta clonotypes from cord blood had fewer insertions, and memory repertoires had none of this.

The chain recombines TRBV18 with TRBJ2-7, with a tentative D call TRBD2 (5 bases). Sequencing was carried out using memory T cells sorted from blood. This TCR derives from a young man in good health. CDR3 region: CASSRGLDYEQYV. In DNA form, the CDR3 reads TGTGCCAGCTCTCGTGGACTCGACTACGAGCAGTACGTC.